The 17 T cell receptor beta chains given below trace back to one sample, sequenced in a study of blood T cell repertoires in COVID-19. Profiling relied on immunoSEQ multiplex PCR, and the TCRdb table lists in-frame clones only, not all of them. This sample has about 63,000 clones, with approximately 92% found just once. Sequences were obtained from peripheral blood. Receptors were obtained from a middle-aged man with active COVID-19.

CDR3 loop: CASSPFTSGVTYNEQFF. CDR3 in DNA: TGTGCCAGCAGCCCCTTTACGAGCGGGGTTACCTACAATGAGCAGTTCTTC. This chain joins TRBV27 and TRBJ2-1; 7 positions match TRBD2. Trimming removed 6 bases from V and 2 bases from J; junction bases left unmatched: 13. This CDR3 is 17 amino acids long. In germline, CDR1 is MNHEY, CDR2 SMNVEV (reference sequence).

As DNA, the CDR3 is TGTGCCAGCAGCCCCCCGGGGTATGTTTTCAACGAGCAGTACTTC. It is translated as CASSPPGYVFNEQYF. The genes are TRBV6-5 and TRBJ2-7, with D possibly being TRBD2 (5 bases). Germline lookup yields CDR1 MNHEY and CDR2 SVGAGI. This CDR3 has 15 amino acids. Trimming stripped 6 bases from V and 5 bases from J, with 20 bases between.

CDR3 amino acids: CASSDGKTQYF. In DNA form, the CDR3 reads TGTGCCAGCAGCGACGGGAAGACCCAGTACTTC. The chain recombines TRBV7-3 with TRBJ2-5; TRBD2 might be the D (5 bases). V was pared by 5 bases and J by 6 bases, with 7 bases between. Germline loops: CDR1 SGHTA, CDR2 FQGTGA. The CDR3 is made up of 11 amino acids.

The chain links TRBV6-5 to TRBJ1-1; D is undetermined. The CDR3 has 13 residues. Per germline, CDR1 MNHEY and CDR2 SVGAGI. V lost 4 bases and J lost 1, with 7 bases in between. Here the CDR3 reads CASSSPGNTEAFF. In DNA, the CDR3 is TGTGCCAGCAGTTCTCCGGGGAACACTGAAGCTTTCTTT.

This clone has just one count. The chain employs TRBV6-6 and TRBJ2-5; D gene ambiguous. Trimming shortened V by 2 bases and J by 11 bases, and 12 bases separated the two germline ends. Germline V gives CDR1 MNHNY, CDR2 SVGAGI (reference sequence). The CDR3 has 12 residues. The CDR3 is CASSYHSGAQYF. DNA of the CDR3: TGTGCCAGCAGTTACCACTCAGGTGCTCAGTACTTC.

V gene TRBV5-4 combines with J gene TRBJ2-5; 8 bases line up with TRBD2. Germline V gives CDR1 SGHNT, CDR2 YYREEE (reference sequence). CDR3 size: 14 residues. Trimming at V came to 4 bases and at J to 1 base, leaving 3 bases not matched to a gene. The CDR3 here is CASSSAGGQETQYF. The DNA of the CDR3 is TGTGCCAGCAGCAGCGCGGGGGGCCAAGAGACCCAGTACTTC.

This clone was picked up a small number of times. This rearrangement joins TRBV12-5 to TRBJ1-1; 9 nucleotides agree with TRBD1. Germline lookup yields CDR1 LGHNT and CDR2 FRNRAP. Losses at the gene ends were 6 bases for V and 5 bases for J; bases not matched to a gene: 7. CDR3 size: 14 residues. CDR3 nucleotide sequence: TGTGCTAGTGGGCCGGGGACAGGGTTGACTGAAGCTTTCTTT. Translating gives CASGPGTGLTEAFF.

V usage is TRBV29-1 and J usage is TRBJ2-4; D possibly corresponds to TRBD1 (6 bases). This CDR3 has 13 amino acids. Germline values: CDR1 SQVTM, CDR2 ANQGSEA. V dropped 4 bases and J dropped 5 bases, with 12 bases sitting between them. CDR3 coding DNA: TGCAGCGTTGTTGGGGGCAGGGAAAACATTCAGTACTTC. Translated, it gives CSVVGGRENIQYF.

The J gene is TRBJ1-2, the V gene TRBV2; possibly TRBD1 for D (5 bases). This CDR3 has 14 residues. Trimming left V 5 bases short and J 8 bases short, with 18 bases between. Germline lookup yields CDR1 SNHLY and CDR2 FYNNEI. CDR3 sequence reads: CASSTVQGARGYTF. As DNA, the CDR3 is TGTGCCAGCAGTACCGTCCAAGGGGCGAGAGGCTACACCTTC.

This rearrangement joins TRBV7-2 to TRBJ1-3; D is unclear. V dropped 0 bases and J dropped 1 base, with 4 bases sitting between them. The CDR3 is 14 amino acids. Germline assignment: CDR1 SGHTA and CDR2 FQGNSA. The CDR3 loop is CASSLAQSGNTIYF. The CDR3 nucleotides are TGTGCCAGCAGCTTAGCACAGTCTGGAAACACCATATATTTT. The full variable domain, completed using reference TRBV7-2 and TRBJ1-3, is GAGVSQSPSNKVTEKGKDVELRCDPISGHTALYWYRQSLGQGLEFLIYFQGNSAPDKSGLPSDRFSAERTGGSVSTLTIQRTQQEDSAVYLCASSLAQSGNTIYFGEGSWLTVV.

The chain carries TRBV19 and TRBJ1-5; D is uncertain. Trimming took 6 bases from V and 4 from J, leaving 10 bases between them. This CDR3 region has 13 residues. CDR1 is LNHDA and CDR2 is SQIVND in the germline V gene (reference sequence). In DNA form, the CDR3 reads TGTGCCAGTAGCCTAGAGGAAAATCAGCCCCAGCATTTT. Residues: CASSLEENQPQHF.

CDR3 coding DNA: TGTGCCAGCAGCCCGACGACAGGGTGGATCAATGAGCAGTTCTTC. This sequence encodes CASSPTTGWINEQFF. The V and J genes are TRBV14 and TRBJ2-1; 7 bases align to TRBD1. V lost 4 bases and J lost 6; bases outside the gene matches: 9. Germline lookup yields CDR1 SGHDN and CDR2 FVKESK. The CDR3 totals 15 residues. The full variable domain, in which reference TRBV14 and TRBJ2-1 provide the parts outside the CDR3, is EAGVTQFPSHSVIEKGQTVTLRCDPISGHDNLYWYRRVMGKEIKFLLHFVKESKQDESGMPNNRFLAERTGGTYSTLKVQPAELEDSGVYFCASSPTTGWINEQFFGPGTRLTVL.

This clone was seen once. V and J are TRBV5-4 and TRBJ2-2; 8 bases align to TRBD2. Germline values: CDR1 SGHNT, CDR2 YYREEE (reference sequence). The CDR3 has 16 amino acids. The V segment lost 0 bases and the J segment 3 bases; nucleotides outside the gene matches: 4. The CDR3 DNA sequence: TGTGCCAGCAGCTTGGGGGCTAGCGGGTACACCGGGGAGCTGTTTTTT. Translation: CASSLGASGYTGELFF. The whole variable domain, remainder taken from reference TRBV5-4 and TRBJ2-2, is ETGVTQSPTHLIKTRGQQVTLRCSSQSGHNTVSWYQQALGQGPQFIFQYYREEENGRGNFPPRFSGLQFPNYSSELNVNALELDDSALYLCASSLGASGYTGELFFGEGSRLTVL.

The chain is built from TRBV28 and TRBJ2-1, with a possible D match to TRBD2 (6 bases). Germline V gene sequence: CDR1 MDHEN, CDR2 SYDVKM. The CDR3 spans 15 residues. The V end lost 4 bases, the J end lost 7 bases, and 17 bases lay between the germline ends. CDR3 amino acids: CASSSGTFGGNEQFF. The CDR3 nucleotides are TGTGCCAGCAGTTCTGGGACTTTCGGGGGAAATGAGCAGTTCTTC.

The chain has TRBV7-3 and TRBJ2-2; the match to TRBD2 covers 10 bases. CDR3 size: 16 residues. Germline assignment: CDR1 SGHTA and CDR2 FQGTGA. J gave up 1 base and V 5 bases, and 4 bases lay outside the gene matches. CDR3 region: CASSISSGGNTGELFF. The CDR3 DNA reads as TGTGCCAGCAGCATCTCTAGCGGGGGGAACACCGGGGAGCTGTTTTTT.

The chain is built from TRBV5-1 and TRBJ2-3; 9 bases match TRBD1. The CDR3 has 15 amino acids. The J segment lost 2 bases and the V segment lost 0 bases, leaving 1 base of the junction unmatched. Per germline, CDR1 SGHRS and CDR2 YFSETQ. The CDR3 spells CASSLGDRDTDTQYF. The DNA for the CDR3 is TGCGCCAGCAGCTTGGGGGACAGGGACACAGATACGCAGTATTTT.

The chain uses TRBV19 and TRBJ2-7, with a possible D match to TRBD1 (5 bases). Trimming removed 6 bases from V and 0 bases from J, with 15 bases in between. The V gene's germline CDR1 is LNHDA and CDR2 SQIVND (reference sequence). The CDR3 covers 15 residues. Here the CDR3 reads CASSNAPTGSYEQYF. Written as DNA, the CDR3 is TGTGCCAGTAGCAACGCCCCCACAGGCTCCTACGAGCAGTACTTC.